This T cell receptor beta chain was recovered during a study of T cell repertoires in cytomegalovirus infection (dated by TCRdb to between 2019 and 2020). In terms of the full investigation: Recently identified HLA-C-restricted CMV epitopes, whose presentation resists viral immunomodulation, were targeted by peptide stimulations together with well-studied HLA-B-restricted epitopes. Because public TCR beta signatures pointed to carriage of CMV infection together with the matching HLA type, the HLA type of each donor mattered for the analysis. What the work shows at the level of the full study, not this receptor alone: Carriers of CMV infection plus the relevant HLA type were discriminated by the cumulative frequency of public TCR beta family members in the study cohort and in an independent roughly 320-donor cohort. The ex vivo response was dominated by HLA-C-restricted CMV-specific TCR beta clonotypes, which also provided the single most frequent clonotype in two of eight donors.

This sample was sequenced with an Illumina HiSeq 1500. Starting from the raw public reads, TCRdb applied fastp trimming at Q25, assembled clones with MiXCR and retained in-frame beta chains. CDR3 protein sequences are deduplicated, and each keeps its most common genes and DNA. Counted in this sample were fewer than 850,000 distinct CDR3 sequences; 29% of them appeared once. The ten largest clones capture around 13% of the sample. This specimen's treatment or condition label, per the study, means: in vitro stimulation with specific CMV peptide epitopes to enrich CMV-specific T cells. Its CDR3 holds 17 amino acids, cysteine through phenylalanine. Only the CDR3 part of the read is kept: 51 bases, read in frame from the first base. Unmatched junction bases come to 17, with V trimmed by 8 bases and J by 4 bases. The germline V gene (reference sequence) supplies CDR1 PRHDT and CDR2 FYEKMQ. For this clonotype: Its antigen remains undetermined. One base away there is no much larger clone; base qualities are not given.

This TCR came from a human donor in good health (CMV status not recorded). Some clones in this sample may be carry-over from other donors' samples. The chain is encoded by TRBV13 joined to TRBJ1-3; TRBD1 aligns with 7 central bases. The sequencing used cultured CD8+ T cells from PBMCs, collected from culture after CMV antigen stimulation. The nucleotides read TGTGCCAGCGGCCAACACCCTTCCGGGACAGCAGGAAACACCATATATTTT. Translated, this gives CASGQHPSGTAGNTIYF. The CDR3, completed at both ends by the reference TRBV13 and TRBJ1-3 genes, gives the full variable domain AAGVIQSPRHLIKEKRETATLKCYPIPRHDTVYWYQQGPGQDPQFLISFYEKMQSDKGSIPDRFSAQQFSDYHSELNMSSLELGDSALYFCASGQHPSGTAGNTIYFGEGSWLTVV.